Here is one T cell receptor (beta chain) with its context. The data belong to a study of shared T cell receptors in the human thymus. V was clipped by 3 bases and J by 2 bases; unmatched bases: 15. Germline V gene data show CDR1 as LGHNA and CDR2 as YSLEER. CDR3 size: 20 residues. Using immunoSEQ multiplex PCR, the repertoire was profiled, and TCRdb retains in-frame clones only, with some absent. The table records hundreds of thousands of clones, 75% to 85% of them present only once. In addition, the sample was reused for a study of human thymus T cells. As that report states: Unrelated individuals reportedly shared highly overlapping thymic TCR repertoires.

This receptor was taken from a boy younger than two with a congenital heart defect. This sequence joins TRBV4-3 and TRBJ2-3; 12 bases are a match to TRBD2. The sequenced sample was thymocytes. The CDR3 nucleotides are TGCGCCAGCAGCCATACCCGGCCTAGCGGGAGGGAGACCTACACAGATACGCAGTATTTT. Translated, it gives CASSHTRPSGRETYTDTQYF.